This T cell receptor beta chain was sequenced during a study of blood T cell repertoires in COVID-19 (dated by TCRdb to 2019 to 2021). Study-wide context: The collaborator samples originated in the United States, Italy and Spain and spanned the acute and convalescent phases of COVID-19. The material from the prospective study consisted of cDNA or gDNA derived from T cells, B-cell-depleted T cells, or PBMCs. Subjects who had been exposed to COVID-19, were actively infected with it, or had recovered from it provided the deeply sampled blood TCRbeta repertoires that made up the dataset. The repertoires were released in a freely available public database intended as a resource for research on the immune response to SARS-CoV-2. The samples were drawn from two sources: the first 160 participants of the ongoing ImmuneRACE study, and 1,200 or so subjects contributed by 6 global collaborators. Nearly every sample came with metadata listing a de-identified subject ID, COVID-19 status, age in years and sex. HLA class I and class II types, where available, came from metadata supplied by the sample provider rather than from assay-based typing.

Collaborating institutions collected whole blood in K2EDTA tubes following their own protocols. For TCRbeta analysis, collaborators shipped samples as frozen whole blood, isolated PBMCs, or DNA extracted from either of those sample types. Comments on this clone: The antigen it binds to is not known. No much larger clone is present one base from it, and per-base qualities are unavailable.

From the germline V gene, CDR1 is MDHEN and CDR2 is SYDVKM. From the cysteine through the phenylalanine, the CDR3 covers 16 amino acids. Only the CDR3 region is kept as DNA, spanning 48 bases read in frame from base 1. V is pruned by 4 bases and J by 4 bases, leaving 8 bases of the junction without a gene match. TCRbeta CDR3 regions were amplified from genomic DNA using the immunoSEQ Assay, a bias-controlled multiplex PCR. In the authors' own workflow: Within the assay, amplification of reference gene primers was used to estimate how many nucleated cells each sample contained. Sequence reads were collapsed and filtered to measure the absolute abundance of every unique TCRbeta CDR3 rearrangement. For each sample, productive Simpson clonality was calculated by taking the square root of Simpson's diversity index across productive rearrangements. TCRdb provides this immuneACCESS table in a form limited to in-frame rearrangements. Some clones are lacking; in checked studies, under half of them reflect an unresolved V gene, and why the rest are absent is not known. The V and J calls and clone size are taken from that table; D and trimming were inferred from the DNA. For this sample there are about 70,000 clones; around nine tenths appear just once. 9.5% to 13% of the sample goes to the ten largest clones.

Overall study outcomes, separate from this receptor: How much clinical and demographic metadata was included differed by source and by participant, and the metadata was provided uncurated.

Sample: peripheral blood. The sequence came from a woman younger than 35 with acute or convalescent COVID-19. The chain is encoded by TRBV28 joined to TRBJ1-2; 11 central nucleotides agree with TRBD1. The CDR3 loop reads CASSSTGTGGLYGYTF. The DNA sequence is as follows: TGTGCCAGCAGTTCGACCGGGACAGGGGGACTCTATGGCTACACCTTC.